Given below is one T cell receptor (beta chain) in context. In the study's own analysis: Reference gene primer amplification gave estimated nucleated cell counts. Sequencing used immunoSEQ multiplex PCR; TCRdb keeps in-frame clones, though not all of them. V, J and clone size derive from that table, while D and trimming were established from the DNA sequence. This sample carries approximately 200,000 clones, over 75% of them seen once, and the ten largest clones take about 3.5%. The data originate from a study of blood T cell repertoires in COVID-19. Study overall: PBMCs, B-cell-depleted T cells, or T cells provided the cDNA or gDNA that made up the material.

Looked up from germline, CDR1 is SEHNR and CDR2 is FQNEAQ (reference sequence). The junction had 15 bases not matched to a gene; V was cut back by 4 bases and J by 6 bases. The CDR3 is 18 amino acids. Clinical history as reported by participants underpinned cohort assignment. Contact with a PCR-confirmed or clinician-diagnosed COVID-19 case occurred within 2 weeks of entry. This sequence originates from a woman aged 25 to 45 who had been exposed to COVID-19. The V call is TRBV7-9, the J call TRBJ2-2, with TRBD2 matching over 9 bases. The sample taken for sequencing was PBMCs or T cells enriched from blood (not recorded which). CDR3 region: CASSSTGGSGRKSGELFF. The CDR3 DNA reads TGTGCCAGCAGCTCGACGGGGGGTAGCGGGAGAAAGTCCGGGGAGCTGTTTTTT.